This T cell receptor (beta chain) was profiled in a study of shared clonotypes between healthy human individuals. The protocol was immunoSEQ multiplex PCR, while the TCRdb copy is restricted to in-frame clones and leaves out a portion. In the table there are roughly 500,000 clones, approximately 85% of which are singletons. Germline V lookup: CDR1 SGHTA, CDR2 FQGNSA. Germline trimming cut 4 bases from V and 7 bases from J; bases unmatched to any gene: 5. The CDR3 runs 13 residues. The V gene is TRBV7-2, the J gene TRBJ2-5, with 8 positions matching TRBD1. This clonotype was obtained from a woman in her thirties or forties in good health. Some clones in this sample may be carry-over from other donors' samples. The sequenced material came from PBMCs. DNA for the CDR3: TGTGCCAGCAGCTCCGGACAGGGAGGGACCCAGTACTTC. Translated, it gives CASSSGQGGTQYF.